Sequencing of this T cell receptor beta chain was carried out in a study of blood T cell repertoires in COVID-19. In the study overall: Specimens from acute and convalescent COVID-19 originated in the United States, Italy and Spain.

The CDR3 spans 13 residues. V lost 0 bases and J 7 bases, leaving 7 bases between the germline ends. Germline loops: CDR1 LGHDT, CDR2 YNNKEL (reference sequence). This study enrolled people aged roughly 18 to 89 from 24 US geographic areas. Recovered status in Cohort 3 required two negative PCRs, clearance, or symptom resolution. Assay used: immunoSEQ multiplex PCR; TCRdb lists only in-frame clones, some missing. Of some 350,000 clones in the sample, roughly nine tenths were seen once. V usage is TRBV3-1 (or the pseudogene TRBV3-2) and J usage is TRBJ2-1; D perhaps matches TRBD2 (6 bases). Sample: PBMCs or T cells enriched from blood (not recorded which). The origin of this receptor is a man aged 18 to 35 who had recovered from COVID-19. DNA of the CDR3: TGTGCCAGCAGCCAAGACCTAGCGAATGAGCAGTTCTTC. Its translation: CASSQDLANEQFF.